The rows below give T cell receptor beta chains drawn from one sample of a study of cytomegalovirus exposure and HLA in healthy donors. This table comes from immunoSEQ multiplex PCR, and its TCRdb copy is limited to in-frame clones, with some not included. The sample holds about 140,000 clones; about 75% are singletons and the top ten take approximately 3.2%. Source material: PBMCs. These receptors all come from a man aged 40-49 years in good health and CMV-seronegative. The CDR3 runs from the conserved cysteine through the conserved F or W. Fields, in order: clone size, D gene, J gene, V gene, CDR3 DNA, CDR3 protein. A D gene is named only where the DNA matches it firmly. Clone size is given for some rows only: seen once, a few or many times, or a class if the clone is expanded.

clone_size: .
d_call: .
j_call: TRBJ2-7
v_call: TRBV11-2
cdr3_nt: TGTGCCAGCAGCCTGCCGAGACTCCTTTACTTC
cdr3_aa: CASSLPRLLYF

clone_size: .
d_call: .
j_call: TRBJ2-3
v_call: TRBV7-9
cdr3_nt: TGTGCCAGCAGCCCGACGCGCGGGAGCACAGATACGCAGTATTTT
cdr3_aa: CASSPTRGSTDTQYF

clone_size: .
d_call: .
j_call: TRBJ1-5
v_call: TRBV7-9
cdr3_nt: TGTGCCAGCAGCCATGAGGGCGGCAATCAGCCCCAGCATTTT
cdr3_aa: CASSHEGGNQPQHF

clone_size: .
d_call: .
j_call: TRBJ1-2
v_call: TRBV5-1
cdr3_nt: TGCGCCAGCAGCTTGACTACAGGCGCTCGGGGCTACACCTTC
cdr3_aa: CASSLTTGARGYTF

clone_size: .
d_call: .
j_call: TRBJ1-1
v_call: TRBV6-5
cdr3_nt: TGTGCCAGCAACCGGGTCGGGATCGGGAACACTGAAGCTTTCTTT
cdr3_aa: CASNRVGIGNTEAFF

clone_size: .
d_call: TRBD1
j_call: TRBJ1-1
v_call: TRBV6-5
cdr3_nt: TGTGCCAGCAGTTACTCGAACAGGGGGCAGGTTGAAGCTTTCTTT
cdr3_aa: CASSYSNRGQVEAFF

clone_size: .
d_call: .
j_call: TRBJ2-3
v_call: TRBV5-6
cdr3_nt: TGTGCCAGCAGCTTCGGCAGACGGGGCACAGATACGCAGTATTTT
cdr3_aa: CASSFGRRGTDTQYF

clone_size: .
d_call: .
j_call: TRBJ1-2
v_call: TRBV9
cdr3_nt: TGTGCCAGCAGCGGTGGCGGCCCCTATGGCTACACCTTC
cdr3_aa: CASSGGGPYGYTF

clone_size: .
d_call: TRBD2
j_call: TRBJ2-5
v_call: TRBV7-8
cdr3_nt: TGTGCCAGCAGCTTCGGGGGGCGGGGGGGAGGTAGGGAGACCCAGTACTTC
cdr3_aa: CASSFGGRGGGRETQYF

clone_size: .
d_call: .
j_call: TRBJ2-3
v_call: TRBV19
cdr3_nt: TGTGCCAGTAGTTTTACGGGGAAGGTGAGCACAGATACGCAGTATTTT
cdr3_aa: CASSFTGKVSTDTQYF

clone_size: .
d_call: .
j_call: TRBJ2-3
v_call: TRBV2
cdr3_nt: TGTGCCAGCAGTGAAGACGCCCAGAGGTTGGATACGCAGTATTTT
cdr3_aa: CASSEDAQRLDTQYF

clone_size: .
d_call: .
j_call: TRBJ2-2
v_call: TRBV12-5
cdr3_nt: TGTGCTAGTGGTTTGACAGGGTCCGGGGAGCTGTTTTTT
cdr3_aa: CASGLTGSGELFF

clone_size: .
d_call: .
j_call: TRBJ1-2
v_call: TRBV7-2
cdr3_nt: TGTGCCAGCAGCTTAGAGGGGACTATATATGAGGATGGCTACACCTTC
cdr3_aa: CASSLEGTIYEDGYTF

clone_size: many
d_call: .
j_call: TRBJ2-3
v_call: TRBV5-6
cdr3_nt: TGTGCCAGCAGTCTCTCAGAGACTCGGTCCCTTTTT
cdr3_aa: CASSLSETRSLF

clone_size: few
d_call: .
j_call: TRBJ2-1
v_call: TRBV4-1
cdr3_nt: TGCGCCAGCAGCCAAGACGCGGTTTACAATGAGCAGTTCTTC
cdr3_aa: CASSQDAVYNEQFF

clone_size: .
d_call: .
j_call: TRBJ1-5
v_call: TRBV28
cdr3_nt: TGTGCCAGCACTCCTTGGCCTCCTTATCAGCCCCAGCATTTT
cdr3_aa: CASTPWPPYQPQHF

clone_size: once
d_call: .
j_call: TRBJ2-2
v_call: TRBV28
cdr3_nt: TGTGCCAGCGGACGACCGGGGTTGGGCGGCGGCGGGGAGCTGTTTTTT
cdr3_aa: CASGRPGLGGGGELFF

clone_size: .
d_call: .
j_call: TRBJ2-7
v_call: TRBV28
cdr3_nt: TGTGCCAGCACCCCCCTCACAGTAGCCTACGAGCAGTACTTC
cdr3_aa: CASTPLTVAYEQYF

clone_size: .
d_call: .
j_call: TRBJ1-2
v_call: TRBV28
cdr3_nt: TGTGCAAATAGGCGGGGGAAAGATGGCTACACCTTC
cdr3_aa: CANRRGKDGYTF

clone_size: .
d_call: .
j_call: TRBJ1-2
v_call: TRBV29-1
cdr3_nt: TGCAGCGTTGGGATGGGGCAGGGAGGAGGCTACACCTTC
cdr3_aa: CSVGMGQGGGYTF

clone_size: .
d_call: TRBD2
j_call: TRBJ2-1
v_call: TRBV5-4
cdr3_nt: TGTGCCAGCAGCGCACCGGGACTAGCGGGGGGGCCGTTCTACAATGAGCAGTTCTTC
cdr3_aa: CASSAPGLAGGPFYNEQFF

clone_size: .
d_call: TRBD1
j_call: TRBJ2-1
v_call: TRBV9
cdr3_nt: TGTGCCAGCAGCGTACTTGGGACAGGGGGCTACAATGAGCAGTTCTTC
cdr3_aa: CASSVLGTGGYNEQFF

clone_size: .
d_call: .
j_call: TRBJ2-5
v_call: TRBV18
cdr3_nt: TGTGCCAGCTCACCACGGCAGGGGACCAGGGAGACCCAGTACTTC
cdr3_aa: CASSPRQGTRETQYF

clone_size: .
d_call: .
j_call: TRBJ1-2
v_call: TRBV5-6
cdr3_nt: TGTGCCAGCAGCTTGGAGGAGGGGTCGGCTAGCTATGGCTACACCTTC
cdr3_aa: CASSLEEGSASYGYTF

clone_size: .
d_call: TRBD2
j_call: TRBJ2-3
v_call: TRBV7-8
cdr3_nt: TGTGCCAGCAGTCGAGCGGGGGGCCTCACAGATACGCAGTATTTT
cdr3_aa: CASSRAGGLTDTQYF

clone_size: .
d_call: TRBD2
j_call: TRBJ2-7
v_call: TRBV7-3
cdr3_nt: TGTGCCAGCAGCCCCGCTCCGGGGGGATCTTACGAGCAGTACTTC
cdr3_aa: CASSPAPGGSYEQYF

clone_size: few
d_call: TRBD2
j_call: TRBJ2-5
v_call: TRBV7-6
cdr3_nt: TGTGCCAGCAGCTGGACTAGCGGGGGCAGAGAGACCCAGTACTTC
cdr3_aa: CASSWTSGGRETQYF

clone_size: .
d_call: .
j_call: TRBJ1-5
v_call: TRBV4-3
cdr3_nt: TGCGCCAGCAGCCAAGATTACGGGGATCAGCCCCAGCATTTT
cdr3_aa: CASSQDYGDQPQHF

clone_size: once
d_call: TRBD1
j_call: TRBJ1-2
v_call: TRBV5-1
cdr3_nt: TGCGCCAGCAGCTTGGATGGGACAGGGGGCGCCGAGAACTATGGCTACACCTTC
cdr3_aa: CASSLDGTGGAENYGYTF

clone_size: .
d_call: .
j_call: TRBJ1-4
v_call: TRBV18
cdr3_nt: TGTGCCAGCTCAAGGGGGTTCCCAACTAATGAAAAACTGTTTTTT
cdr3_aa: CASSRGFPTNEKLFF

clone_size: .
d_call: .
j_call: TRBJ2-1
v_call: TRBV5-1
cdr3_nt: TGCGCCAGCAGCTTGCGGCGGCAGGGGAAATCGAGTGAGCAGTTCTTC
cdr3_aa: CASSLRRQGKSSEQFF

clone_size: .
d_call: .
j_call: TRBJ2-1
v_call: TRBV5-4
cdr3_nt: TGTGCCAGCAGCTCAGAGGACAATGAGCAGTTCTTC
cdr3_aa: CASSSEDNEQFF

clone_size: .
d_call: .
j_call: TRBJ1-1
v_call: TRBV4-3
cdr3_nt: TGCGCCAGCAGCCACTTCACCGGGACACCCACTGAAGCTTTCTTT
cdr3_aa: CASSHFTGTPTEAFF

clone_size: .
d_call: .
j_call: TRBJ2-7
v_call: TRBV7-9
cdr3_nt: TGTTCCAGCAGCTTGAGCTACGAGCAGTACTTC
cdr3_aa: CSSSLSYEQYF

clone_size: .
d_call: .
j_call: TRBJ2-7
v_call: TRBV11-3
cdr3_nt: TGTGCCAGCCGGGGGACTTACTACGAGCAGTACTTC
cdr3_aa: CASRGTYYEQYF

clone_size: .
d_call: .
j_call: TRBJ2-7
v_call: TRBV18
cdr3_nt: TGTGCCAGCTCACCACCGGGCAATTACGAGCAGTACTTC
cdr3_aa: CASSPPGNYEQYF

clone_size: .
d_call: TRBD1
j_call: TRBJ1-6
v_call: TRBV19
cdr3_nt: TGTGCCAGTAAGGCTGGGACAGCTAATTCACCCCTCCACTTT
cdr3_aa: CASKAGTANSPLHF

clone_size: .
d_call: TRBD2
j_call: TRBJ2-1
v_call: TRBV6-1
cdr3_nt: TGTGCCAGCAGTGATCCCTTGTTTCCTAGCGGGGGTGATTCCTACAATGAGCAGTTCTTC
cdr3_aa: CASSDPLFPSGGDSYNEQFF

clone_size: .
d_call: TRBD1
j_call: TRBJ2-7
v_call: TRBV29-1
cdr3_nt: TGCAGCGCCCTAAGACAGGGGGCGATCTACGAGCAGTACTTC
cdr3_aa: CSALRQGAIYEQYF

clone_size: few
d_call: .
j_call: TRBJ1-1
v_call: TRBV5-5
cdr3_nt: TGTGCCAGCAACCTTTACAACAGGATGAACACTGAAGCTTTCTTT
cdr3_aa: CASNLYNRMNTEAFF

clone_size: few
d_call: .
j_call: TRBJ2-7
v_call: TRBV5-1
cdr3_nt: TGCGCCAGCAGCTTTACAGGGCCTTCCTACGAGCAGTACTTC
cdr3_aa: CASSFTGPSYEQYF

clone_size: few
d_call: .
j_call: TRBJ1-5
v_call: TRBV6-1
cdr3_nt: TGTGCCAGCAGTGAACAGAGTAGCCTTAGCAATCAGCCCCAGCATTTT
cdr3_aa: CASSEQSSLSNQPQHF

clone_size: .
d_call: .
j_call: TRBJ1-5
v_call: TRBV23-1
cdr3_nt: TGCGCCAGCAGTCAATGGGAGGGGGGCTCCCTTGGGCAGCCCCAGCATTTT
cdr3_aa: CASSQWEGGSLGQPQHF

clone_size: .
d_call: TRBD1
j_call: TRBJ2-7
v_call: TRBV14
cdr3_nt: TGTGCCAGCAGCCACAGGGGGCACAGCTCCTACGAGCAGTACTTC
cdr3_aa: CASSHRGHSSYEQYF

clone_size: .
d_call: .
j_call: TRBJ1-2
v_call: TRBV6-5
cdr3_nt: TGTGCCAGCACCGACAGGTCCGCCAATGGCTACACCTTC
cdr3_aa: CASTDRSANGYTF

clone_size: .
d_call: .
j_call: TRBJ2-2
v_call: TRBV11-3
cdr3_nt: TGTGCCAGCAGCTTCTCACAAAACACCGGGGAGCTGTTTTTT
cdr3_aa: CASSFSQNTGELFF

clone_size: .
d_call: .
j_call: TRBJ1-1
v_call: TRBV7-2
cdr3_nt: TGTGCCAGCAGCTTGCAGGCGGGGAACACTGAAGCTTTCTTT
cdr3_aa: CASSLQAGNTEAFF

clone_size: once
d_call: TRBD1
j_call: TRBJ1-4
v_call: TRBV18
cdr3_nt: TGTGCCAGCTCACTAGACAGGGTTCCTAATGAAAAACTGTTTTTT
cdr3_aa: CASSLDRVPNEKLFF

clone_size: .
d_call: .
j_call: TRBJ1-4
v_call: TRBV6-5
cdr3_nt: TGTGCCAGTAGGAGGGCAACTAATGAAAAACTGTTTTTT
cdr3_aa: CASRRATNEKLFF

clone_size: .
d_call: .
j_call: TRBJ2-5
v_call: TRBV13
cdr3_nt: TGTGCCAGCAGCTCCCTAAGACTAGGCCAAGAGACCCAGTACTTC
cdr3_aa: CASSSLRLGQETQYF

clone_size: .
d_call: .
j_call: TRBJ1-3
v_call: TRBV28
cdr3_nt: TGTGCCAGCAGTGAAAGTTACTCCTCTGGAAACACCATATATTTT
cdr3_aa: CASSESYSSGNTIYF

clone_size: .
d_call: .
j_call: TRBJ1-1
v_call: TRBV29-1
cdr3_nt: TGCAGCGTCACCAGACAGGCAAACACTGAAGCTTTCTTT
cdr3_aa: CSVTRQANTEAFF

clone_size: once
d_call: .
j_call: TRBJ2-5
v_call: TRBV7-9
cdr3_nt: TGTGCCAGCAGCCCGCCGGACAGTGCCTTCCAAGAGACCCAGTACTTC
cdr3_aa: CASSPPDSAFQETQYF

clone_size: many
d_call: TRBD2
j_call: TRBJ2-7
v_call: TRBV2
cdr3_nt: TGTGCCAGCAGACCGGGGACTAGCGGCACCTACGAGCAGTACTTC
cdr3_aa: CASRPGTSGTYEQYF